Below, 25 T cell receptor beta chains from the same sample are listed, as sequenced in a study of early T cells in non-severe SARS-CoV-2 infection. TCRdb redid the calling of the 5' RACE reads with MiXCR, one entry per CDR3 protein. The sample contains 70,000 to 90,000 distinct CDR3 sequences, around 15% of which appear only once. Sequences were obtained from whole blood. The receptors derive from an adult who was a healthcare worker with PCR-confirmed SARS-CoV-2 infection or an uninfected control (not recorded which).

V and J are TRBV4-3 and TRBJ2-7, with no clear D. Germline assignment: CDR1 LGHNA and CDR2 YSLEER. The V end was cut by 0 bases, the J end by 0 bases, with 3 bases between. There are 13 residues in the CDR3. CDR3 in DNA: TGCGCCAGCAGCCAAGACGCCTCCTACGAGCAGTACTTC. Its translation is CASSQDASYEQYF.

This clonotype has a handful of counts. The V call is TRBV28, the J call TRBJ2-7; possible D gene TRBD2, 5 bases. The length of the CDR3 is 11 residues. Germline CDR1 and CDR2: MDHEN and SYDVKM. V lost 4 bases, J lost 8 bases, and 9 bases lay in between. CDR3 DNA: TGTGCCAGCAGTTCCCGGAGGCAGCAGTACTTC. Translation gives CASSSRRQQYF.

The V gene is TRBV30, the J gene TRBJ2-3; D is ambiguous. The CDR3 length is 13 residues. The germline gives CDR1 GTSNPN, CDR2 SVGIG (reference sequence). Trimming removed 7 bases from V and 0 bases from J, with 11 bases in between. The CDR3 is CASEGFSTDTQYF. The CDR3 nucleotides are TGTGCCTCCGAAGGGTTTAGCACAGATACGCAGTATTTT. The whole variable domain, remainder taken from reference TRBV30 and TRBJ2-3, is SQTIHQWPATLVQPVGSPLSLECTVEGTSNPNLYWYRQAAGRGLQLLFYSVGIGQISSEVPQNLSASRPQDRQFILSSKKLLLSDSGFYLCASEGFSTDTQYFGPGTRLTVL.

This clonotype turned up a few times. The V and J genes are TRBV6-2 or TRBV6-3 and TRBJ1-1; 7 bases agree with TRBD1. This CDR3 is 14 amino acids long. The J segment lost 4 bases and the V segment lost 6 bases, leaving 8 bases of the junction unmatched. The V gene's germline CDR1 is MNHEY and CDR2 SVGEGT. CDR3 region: CASRFVQGVTEAFF. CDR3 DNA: TGTGCCAGCAGATTCGTCCAGGGGGTCACTGAAGCTTTCTTT.

The CDR3 DNA follows: TGCAGTGCTAGCGGGAGAGGGCAGGGGGACAGTCAGCCCCAGCATTTT. Its translation: CSASGRGQGDSQPQHF. The genes are TRBV20-1 and TRBJ1-5, with 7 bases lining up with TRBD1. CDR1 DFQATT and CDR2 SNEGSKA come from the germline V gene (reference sequence). The CDR3 covers 16 residues. Trimming at V came to 3 bases and at J to 6 bases, leaving 14 bases not matched to a gene.

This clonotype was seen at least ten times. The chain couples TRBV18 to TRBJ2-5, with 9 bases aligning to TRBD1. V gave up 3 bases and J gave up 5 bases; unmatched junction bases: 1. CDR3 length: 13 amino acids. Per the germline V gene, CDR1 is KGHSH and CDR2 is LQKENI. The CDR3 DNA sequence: TGTGCCAGCTCACCCGGACAGGGGGAGACCCAGTACTTC. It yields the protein CASSPGQGETQYF.

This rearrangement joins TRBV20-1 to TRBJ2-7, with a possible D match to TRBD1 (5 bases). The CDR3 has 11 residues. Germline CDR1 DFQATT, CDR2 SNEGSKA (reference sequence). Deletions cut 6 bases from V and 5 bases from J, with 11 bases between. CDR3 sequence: CSARVSDEQYF. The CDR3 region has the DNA TGCAGTGCCAGGGTATCCGACGAGCAGTACTTC.

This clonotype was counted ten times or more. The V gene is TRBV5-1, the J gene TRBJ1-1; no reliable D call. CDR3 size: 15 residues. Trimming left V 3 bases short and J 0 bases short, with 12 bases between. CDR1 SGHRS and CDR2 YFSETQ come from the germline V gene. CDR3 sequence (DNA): TGCGCCAGCAGCTCCTCTGTCATTATGAACACTGAAGCTTTCTTT. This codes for CASSSSVIMNTEAFF.

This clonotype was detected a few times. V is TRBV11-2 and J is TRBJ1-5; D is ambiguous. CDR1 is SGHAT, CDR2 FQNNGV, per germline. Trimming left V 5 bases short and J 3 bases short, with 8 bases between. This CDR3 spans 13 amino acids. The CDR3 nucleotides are TGTGCCAGCAGCCCCGAGATCAATCAGCCCCAGCATTTT. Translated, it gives CASSPEINQPQHF.

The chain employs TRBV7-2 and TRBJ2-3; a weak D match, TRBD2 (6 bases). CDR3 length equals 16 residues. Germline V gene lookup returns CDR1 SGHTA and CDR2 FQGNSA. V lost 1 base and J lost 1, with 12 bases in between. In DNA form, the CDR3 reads TGTGCCAGCAGCTTAGTGTGGGCTAGCGGCACAGATACGCAGTATTTT. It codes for CASSLVWASGTDTQYF.

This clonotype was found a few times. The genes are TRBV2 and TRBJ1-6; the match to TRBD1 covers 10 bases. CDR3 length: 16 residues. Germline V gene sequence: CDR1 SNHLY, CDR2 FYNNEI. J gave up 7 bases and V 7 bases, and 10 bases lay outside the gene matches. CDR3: CASTSWGTGANSPLHF. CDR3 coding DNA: TGTGCCAGCACCTCCTGGGGGACAGGGGCAAATTCACCCCTCCACTTT.

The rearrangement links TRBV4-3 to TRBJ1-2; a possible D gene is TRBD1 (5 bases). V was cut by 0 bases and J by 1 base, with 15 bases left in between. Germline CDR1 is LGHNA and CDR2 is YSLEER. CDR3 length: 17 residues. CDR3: CASSQDIGTDFNYGYTF. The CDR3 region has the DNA TGCGCCAGCAGCCAAGATATCGGGACGGACTTTAACTATGGCTACACCTTC.

CDR3: CASSLGLTFGTDTQYF. The CDR3 DNA sequence: TGTGCCAGCAGCCTGGGACTAACCTTCGGCACAGATACGCAGTATTTT. The genes are TRBV5-6 and TRBJ2-3, with TRBD2 matching over 7 bases. Germline V CDR1 and CDR2: SGHDT, YYEEEE. There are 16 residues in the CDR3. With 4 bases clipped from V and 1 base from J, the junction kept 9 bases outside the gene matches.

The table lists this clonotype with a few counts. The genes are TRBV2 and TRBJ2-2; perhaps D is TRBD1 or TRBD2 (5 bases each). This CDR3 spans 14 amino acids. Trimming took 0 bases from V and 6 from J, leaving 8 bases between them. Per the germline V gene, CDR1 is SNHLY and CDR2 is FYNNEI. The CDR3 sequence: CASSEAWGPGELFF. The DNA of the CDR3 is TGTGCCAGCAGTGAAGCATGGGGACCCGGGGAGCTGTTTTTT.

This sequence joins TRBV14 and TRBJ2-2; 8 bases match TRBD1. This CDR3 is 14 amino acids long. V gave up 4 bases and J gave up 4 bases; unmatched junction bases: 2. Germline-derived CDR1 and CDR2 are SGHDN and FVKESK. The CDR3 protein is CASSRDRITGELFF. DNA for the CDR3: TGTGCCAGCAGCCGGGACAGGATCACCGGGGAGCTGTTTTTT.

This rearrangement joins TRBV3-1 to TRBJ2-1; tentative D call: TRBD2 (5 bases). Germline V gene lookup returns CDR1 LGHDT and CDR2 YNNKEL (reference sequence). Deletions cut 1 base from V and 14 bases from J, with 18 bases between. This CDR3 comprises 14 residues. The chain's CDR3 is CASSQAQRREGKFF. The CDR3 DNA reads TGTGCCAGCAGCCAAGCTCAGCGGAGAGAAGGAAAGTTCTTC.

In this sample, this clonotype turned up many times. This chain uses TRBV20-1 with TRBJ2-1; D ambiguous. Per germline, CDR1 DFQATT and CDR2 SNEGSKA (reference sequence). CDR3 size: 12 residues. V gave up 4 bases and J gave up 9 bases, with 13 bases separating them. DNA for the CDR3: TGCAGTGCTATACCCGTTGTAAGTGAGCAGTTCTTC. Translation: CSAIPVVSEQFF.

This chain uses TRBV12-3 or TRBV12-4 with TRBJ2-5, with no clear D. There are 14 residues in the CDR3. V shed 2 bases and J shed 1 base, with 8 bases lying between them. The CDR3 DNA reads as TGTGCCAGCAGTTTAAGGCGGCGCCAAGAGACCCAGTACTTC. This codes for CASSLRRRQETQYF.

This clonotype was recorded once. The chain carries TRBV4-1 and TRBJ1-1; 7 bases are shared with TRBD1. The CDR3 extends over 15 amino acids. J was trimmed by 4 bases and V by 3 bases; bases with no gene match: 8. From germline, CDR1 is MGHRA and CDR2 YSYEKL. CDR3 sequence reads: CASSQRQGATTEAFF. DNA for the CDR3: TGCGCCAGCAGCCAGAGACAGGGAGCGACCACTGAAGCTTTCTTT.

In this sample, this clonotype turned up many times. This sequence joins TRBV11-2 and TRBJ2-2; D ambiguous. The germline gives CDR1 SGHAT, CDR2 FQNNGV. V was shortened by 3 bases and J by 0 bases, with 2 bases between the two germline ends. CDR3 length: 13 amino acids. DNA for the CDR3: TGTGCCAGCAGCTTCGCGAACACCGGGGAGCTGTTTTTT. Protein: CASSFANTGELFF.

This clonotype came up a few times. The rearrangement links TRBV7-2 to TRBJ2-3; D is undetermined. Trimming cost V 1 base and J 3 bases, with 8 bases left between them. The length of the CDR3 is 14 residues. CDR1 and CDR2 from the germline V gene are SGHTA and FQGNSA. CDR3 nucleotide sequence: TGTGCCAGCAGCTTAGTGGGCTGGACAGATACGCAGTATTTT. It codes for CASSLVGWTDTQYF.

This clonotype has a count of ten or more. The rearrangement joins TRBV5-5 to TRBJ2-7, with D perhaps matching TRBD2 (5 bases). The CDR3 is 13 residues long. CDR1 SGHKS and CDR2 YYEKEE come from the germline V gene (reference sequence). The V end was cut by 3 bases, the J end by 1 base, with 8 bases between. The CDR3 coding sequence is TGTGCCAGCAGCTCGGGGAGTTCCTACGAGCAGTACTTC. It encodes CASSSGSSYEQYF.

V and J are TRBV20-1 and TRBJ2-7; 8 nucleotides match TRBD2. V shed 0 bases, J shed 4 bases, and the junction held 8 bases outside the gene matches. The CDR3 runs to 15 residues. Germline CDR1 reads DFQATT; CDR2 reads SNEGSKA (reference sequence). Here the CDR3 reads CSARDSGGQRYEQYF. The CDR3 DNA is TGCAGTGCTAGAGATTCGGGGGGGCAACGGTACGAGCAGTACTTC.

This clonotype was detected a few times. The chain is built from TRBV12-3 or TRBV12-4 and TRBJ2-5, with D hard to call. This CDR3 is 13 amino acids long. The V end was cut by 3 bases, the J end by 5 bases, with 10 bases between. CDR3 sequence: CASSFSRVETQYF. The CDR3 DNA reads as TGTGCCAGCAGTTTTTCTCGGGTGGAGACCCAGTACTTC.

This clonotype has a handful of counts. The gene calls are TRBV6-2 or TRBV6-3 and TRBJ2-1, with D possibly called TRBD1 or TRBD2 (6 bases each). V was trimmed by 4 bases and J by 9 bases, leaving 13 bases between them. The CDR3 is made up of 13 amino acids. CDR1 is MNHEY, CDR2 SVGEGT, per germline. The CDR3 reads CASSFTKGGEQFF. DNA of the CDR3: TGTGCCAGCAGTTTCACAAAGGGGGGTGAGCAGTTCTTC.